This TCR beta chain is from a study of PD-1 blockade in classical Hodgkin lymphoma (dated by TCRdb to the early 2020s). Regarding the research as a whole: Nivolumab dosing was 3 mg/kg intravenously every 2 weeks, continuing until either disease progression or unacceptable toxicity. The study used CyTOF and TCR beta sequencing to define a peripheral blood immune signature of response to PD-1 blockade in classical Hodgkin lymphoma.

V is pared back by 4 bases and J by 0 bases, with 14 bases lying between the germline termini. CDR1 is given as SGHRS and CDR2 as YFSETQ, both from the germline V gene. The cysteine opens and the phenylalanine closes a CDR3 of 16 amino acids. Just the 48-base CDR3 DNA is kept, in frame starting at base 1. Study-wide findings and limitations: Baseline diversity similar to that of newly diagnosed patients was observed in trial patients achieving complete response, whereas significantly lower diversity was observed in partial responders and progressors. CD4+ but not CD8+ TCR diversity rose significantly by C4D1 (p=0.0027 vs p=0.16), most apparent in complete responders (p=0.02). Baseline TCR diversity was reported to be lower in newly diagnosed patients than in healthy donors, and even lower in relapsed/refractory patients. The study covered only a single clinical trial cohort, and the causes of the repertoire differences, possibly disease activity or prior therapy, were still not defined. Lower diversity was observed in patients in whom nivolumab was started less than 1 year after ASCT, and these patients were excluded from later analyses so that confounding by immune reconstitution would be avoided.

Details on this clone: The antigen it recognizes is unknown. No base qualities exist here, and no much larger clone lies one base off it.

What the time point label conveys for this sample: cycle 4 day 1 (C4D1), after five to seven weeks of nivolumab. All trial patients had relapsed after autologous stem cell transplantation, with cohorts A, B and C differing in prior brentuximab vedotin exposure. The trial cohort included around 56 patients with relapsed/refractory classical Hodgkin lymphoma, and each patient had a best overall response of complete response, partial response or progressive disease. In the multi-cohort phase II CheckMate 205 trial, trial patients received single-agent nivolumab. An independent review committee assessed best overall response by applying the 2007 International Working Group response criteria. Trial PBMCs were collected immediately before nivolumab initiation (C1D1) and during therapy at cycle 2 day 1 and cycle 4 day 1. Peripheral blood was collected in 8 mL Vacutainer Cell Preparation Tubes, from which PBMCs were isolated by centrifugation and then cryopreserved.

Genomic DNA was isolated using the Qiagen DNeasy kit from unsorted PBMCs as well as from negatively selected CD4+ and CD8+ fractions. Amplification of TCR beta CDR3 regions was done by immunoSEQ multiplex PCR with primers that anneal to V and J segments. A synthetic immune receptor repertoire was used to minimize amplification bias, and any remaining bias was removed computationally after sequencing. The authors' analysis ran thus. Custom Python scripts were used to quantify repertoire diversity as the Shannon entropy index. The unsorted, CD4+ and CD8+ repertoires were each analyzed separately, with the exception of combined analyses, where CD4+ and CD8+ sequences were merged in silico. A clone counted as expanded when the clone's frequency after treatment rose at least 2-fold relative to C1D1, and clones undetected at baseline were given a pseudocount of 0.5. Clones with 0 or 1 copy at C1D1 were classified as singleton clones, and clones with 2 or more copies were classified as non-singleton clones. Clones expanded in unsorted samples were labelled as CD4+, CD8+ or unknown by matching protein sequences in sorted samples from the same patient. Diversity changes from C1D1 to C4D1 were tested in paired samples using Wilcoxon tests. The table was pulled from immuneACCESS by TCRdb, which kept in-frame rearrangements only. Such tables lose some clones; where checked, under half of the loss comes from unresolved V genes, and the rest has no known cause. The DNA gave D and trimming, while V, J and clone size come from that table. Within this sample are approximately 25,000 clones, with about 72% of them counted one time only. Of the sample, approximately 3.6% is held by the ten largest clones.

The sequencing used peripheral blood mononuclear cells (PBMCs), collected before the fourth cycle of nivolumab. Recombination connected TRBV5-1 to TRBJ2-1, with TRBD1 perhaps the D gene, on 6 matching bases. The receptor was isolated from a human donor with classical Hodgkin lymphoma. The CDR3 here reads CASSAPGHGSYNEQFF. Read as DNA, the sequence is TGCGCCAGCAGCGCTCCGGGACACGGCTCCTACAATGAGCAGTTCTTC.